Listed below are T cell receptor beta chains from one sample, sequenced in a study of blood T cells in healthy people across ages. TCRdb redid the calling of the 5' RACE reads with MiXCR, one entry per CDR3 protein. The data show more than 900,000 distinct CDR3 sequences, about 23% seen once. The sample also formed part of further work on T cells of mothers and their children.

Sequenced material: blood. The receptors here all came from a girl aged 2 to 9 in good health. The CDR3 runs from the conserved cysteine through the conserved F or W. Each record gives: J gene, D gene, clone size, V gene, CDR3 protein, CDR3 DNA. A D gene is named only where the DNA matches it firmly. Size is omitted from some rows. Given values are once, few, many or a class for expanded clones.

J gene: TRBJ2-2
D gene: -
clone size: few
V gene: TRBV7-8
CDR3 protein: CASSLDTRGLSGELFF
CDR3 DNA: TGTGCCAGCAGCTTAGATACCAGGGGTCTTTCCGGGGAGCTGTTTTTT

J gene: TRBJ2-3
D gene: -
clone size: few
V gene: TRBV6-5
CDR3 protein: CASSYGVSRADTQYF
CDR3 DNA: TGTGCCAGCAGTTACGGCGTATCACGAGCAGATACGCAGTATTTT

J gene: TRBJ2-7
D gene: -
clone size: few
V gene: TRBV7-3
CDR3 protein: CASSLMTGVRYEQYF
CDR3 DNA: TGTGCCAGCAGCTTAATGACCGGTGTCAGGTACGAGCAGTACTTC

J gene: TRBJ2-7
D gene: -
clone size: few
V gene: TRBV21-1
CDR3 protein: CASSKLPPAGREQYF
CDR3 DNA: TGTGCCAGCAGCAAATTGCCCCCCGCGGGAAGGGAGCAGTACTTC

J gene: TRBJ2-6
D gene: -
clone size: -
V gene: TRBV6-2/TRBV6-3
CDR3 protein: CASVFASGANVLTF
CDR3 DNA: TGTGCCAGCGTGTTTGCCTCTGGGGCCAACGTCCTGACTTTC

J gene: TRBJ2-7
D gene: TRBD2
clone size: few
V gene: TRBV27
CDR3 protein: CASGRGKSYEQYF
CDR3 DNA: TGTGCCAGCGGGAGGGGTAAATCCTACGAGCAGTACTTC

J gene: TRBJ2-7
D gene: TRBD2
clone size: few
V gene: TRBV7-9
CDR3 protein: CASSLLLAGVKEQYF
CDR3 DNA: TGTGCCAGCAGCTTACTTCTAGCGGGGGTTAAGGAGCAGTACTTC

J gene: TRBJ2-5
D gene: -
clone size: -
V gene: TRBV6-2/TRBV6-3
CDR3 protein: CASSYSRGAAKTQYF
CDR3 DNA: TGTGCCAGCAGTTACTCCAGAGGGGCGGCAAAGACCCAGTACTTC

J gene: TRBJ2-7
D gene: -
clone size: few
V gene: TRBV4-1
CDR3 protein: CASSQDYRDFYEQYF
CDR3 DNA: TGCGCCAGCAGCCAAGACTACCGGGACTTCTACGAGCAGTACTTC

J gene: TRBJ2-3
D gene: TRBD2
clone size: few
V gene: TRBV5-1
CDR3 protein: CASRGTGTSGSRSTDTQYF
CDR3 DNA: TGCGCCAGCAGAGGAACCGGGACTAGCGGGAGTCGAAGCACAGATACGCAGTATTTT

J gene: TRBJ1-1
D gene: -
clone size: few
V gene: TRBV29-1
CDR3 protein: CSVVEGEAEAFF
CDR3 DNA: TGCAGCGTCGTTGAGGGGGAGGCTGAAGCTTTCTTT

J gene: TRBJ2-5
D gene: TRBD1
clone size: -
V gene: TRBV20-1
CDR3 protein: CSARSTGVETQYF
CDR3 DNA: TGCAGTGCTAGATCGACAGGGGTTGAGACCCAGTACTTC

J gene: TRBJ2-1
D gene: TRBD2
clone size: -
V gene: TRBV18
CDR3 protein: CASSPTAGGINEQFF
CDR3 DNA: TGTGCCAGCTCACCTACAGCGGGGGGTATCAATGAGCAGTTCTTC

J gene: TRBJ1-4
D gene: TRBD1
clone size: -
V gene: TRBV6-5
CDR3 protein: CASSFGQGARKLFF
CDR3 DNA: TGTGCCAGCAGTTTCGGACAGGGGGCGAGGAAACTGTTTTTT

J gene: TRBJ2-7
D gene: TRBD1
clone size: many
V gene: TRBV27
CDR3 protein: CASSLATGQHEQYF
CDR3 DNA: TGTGCCAGCAGTTTGGCGACAGGGCAACACGAGCAGTACTTC

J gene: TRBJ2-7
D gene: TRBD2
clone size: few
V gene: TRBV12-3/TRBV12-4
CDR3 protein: CASSLSGGDFYEQYF
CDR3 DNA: TGTGCCAGCAGTTTGTCGGGGGGGGATTTCTACGAGCAGTACTTC

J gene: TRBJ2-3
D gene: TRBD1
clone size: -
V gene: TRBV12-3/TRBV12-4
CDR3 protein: CASTGTDLPDTQYF
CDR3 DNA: TGTGCCAGCACCGGGACAGACTTACCAGATACGCAGTATTTT